A single sample is the source of the 6 T cell receptor beta chains below, sequenced in a study of regulatory T cells in long-lasting Graves disease. Researchers made TCR beta libraries by using iRepertoire HTBI primers and running Arm-PCR on CDR3 regions. TCRdb re-called the multiplex PCR reads through MiXCR, storing one row per CDR3 protein. The table records around 480,000 distinct CDR3 sequences, 15% to 20% of them present only once. Time point defined: newly diagnosed GD, antithyroid drugs for less than 3 months. With RNA extracted from PBMCs as input, the TCR library was made. These data also featured in a second study, about T cells in Graves' hyperthyroidism and ophthalmopathy.

Material: peripheral blood mononuclear cells (PBMCs), obtained at new diagnosis, from a patient treated with antithyroid drugs. These receptors were taken from a man aged 40-50 years with Graves disease.

V usage is TRBV20-1 and J usage is TRBJ2-3, with a possible D match to TRBD2 (6 bases). The CDR3 has 15 residues. Between the trimmed V and J ends, which lost 5 bases and 3 bases, there was a span of 18 bases. Germline-derived CDR1 and CDR2 are DFQATT and SNEGSKA (reference sequence). The CDR3 spells CSASRLGSRTDTQYF. In nucleotides, the CDR3 is TGCAGTGCTTCCAGACTAGGAAGCAGGACAGATACGCAGTATTTT.

This clonotype was recorded many times. The chain uses TRBV14 and TRBJ2-7; D ambiguous. The CDR3 consists of 12 residues. The germline V and J ends were trimmed by 3 bases and 0 bases, with 3 bases remaining between them. Germline V lookup: CDR1 SGHDN, CDR2 FVKESK. The CDR3 DNA reads TGTGCCAGCAGCCAGTACTCCTACGAGCAGTACTTC. Its translation is CASSQYSYEQYF. Looking up the rest from reference TRBV14 and TRBJ2-7 gives the full variable domain: EAGVTQFPSHSVIEKGQTVTLRCDPISGHDNLYWYRRVMGKEIKFLLHFVKESKQDESGMPNNRFLAERTGGTYSTLKVQPAELEDSGVYFCASSQYSYEQYFGPGTRLTVT.

V gene TRBV28 combines with J gene TRBJ1-2; TRBD1 agrees at 7 bases. CDR3 length equals 15 residues. CDR1 and CDR2 (germline): MDHEN, SYDVKM. Trimming removed 6 bases from V and 1 base from J; junction bases left unmatched: 8. In nucleotides, the CDR3 is TGTGCCAGCAGCACATCGACAGGGTTTAACTATGGCTACACCTTC. As protein: CASSTSTGFNYGYTF.

This clonotype was observed at least ten times. The chain joins TRBV12-3 or TRBV12-4 to TRBJ2-7; TRBD1 aligns across 9 bases. There are 11 residues in the CDR3. The trim removed 10 bases at V and 8 bases at J, leaving 6 bases unmatched. The CDR3 is CATRTGAQQYF. CDR3 nucleotides: TGTGCCACCCGGACAGGGGCGCAGCAGTACTTC.

In its sample, this clonotype was seen many times. This chain connects TRBV27 to TRBJ2-3; D may correspond to TRBD1 or TRBD2 (5 bases each). The CDR3 has 17 amino acids. Between the trimmed V and J ends, which lost 4 bases and 6 bases, there was a span of 23 bases. The germline gives CDR1 MNHEY, CDR2 SMNVEV (reference sequence). CDR3 sequence: CASSSPGTHGLIDTQYF. CDR3 in DNA: TGTGCCAGCAGTTCCCCCGGGACGCACGGTTTGATTGATACGCAGTATTTT.

The V call is TRBV24-1, the J call TRBJ2-1; D ambiguous. CDR1 and CDR2 from the germline V gene are KGHDR and SFDVKD. The CDR3 is made up of 13 amino acids. With 1 base removed from V and 9 bases from J, the gap between germline ends came to 9 bases. DNA for the CDR3: TGTGCCACCAGTGATTTCTCTCCCCCTGAGCAGTTCTTC. Translating gives CATSDFSPPEQFF.